This record looks at one TCR beta chain sequence and its context. The target antigen is unknown. Method: immunoSEQ multiplex PCR; TCRdb's copy keeps in-frame clones and lacks some. The sample lists around 50,000 clones, roughly 90% occurring once. This record comes from a study of graft-versus-host responses after intestinal transplantation. For the study at large: Anti-thymocyte globulin was used for induction in all recipients, who then took tacrolimus and steroids for approximately 3 years.

The germline gives CDR1 SGHTS, CDR2 YDEGEE. Deletions cut 1 base from V and 4 bases from J, with 9 bases between. The CDR3 length is 14 residues. Study results and caveats: Researchers found peak circulating GvH clone levels linked to early post-transplant HvG declines.

This TCR was sampled from a human patient who received an intestinal transplant, so some T cells may come from the graft donor. The specimen comprised PBMCs, sampled 26 days after transplant. The chain has TRBV5-8 and TRBJ2-1; D is ambiguous. The CDR3 reads CASSLFLAYNEQFF. The CDR3 region has the DNA TGTGCCAGCAGCTTGTTCCTGGCTTACAATGAGCAGTTCTTC.